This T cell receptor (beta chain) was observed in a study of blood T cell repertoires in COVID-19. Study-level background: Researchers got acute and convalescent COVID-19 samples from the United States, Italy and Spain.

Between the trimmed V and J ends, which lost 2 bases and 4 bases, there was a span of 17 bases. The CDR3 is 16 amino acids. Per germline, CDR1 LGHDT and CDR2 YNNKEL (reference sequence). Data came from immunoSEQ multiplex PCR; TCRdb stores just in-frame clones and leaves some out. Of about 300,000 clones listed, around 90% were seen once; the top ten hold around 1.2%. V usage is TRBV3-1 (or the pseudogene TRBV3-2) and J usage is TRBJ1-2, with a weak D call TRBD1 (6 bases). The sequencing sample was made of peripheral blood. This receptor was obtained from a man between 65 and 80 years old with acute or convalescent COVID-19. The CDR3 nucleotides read TGTGCCAGCAGCCAAAAAGCCAGGGGAATTTCCTATGGCTACACCTTC. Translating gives CASSQKARGISYGYTF.